The next 11 T cell receptor beta chains were all read from a single sample in a study of cytomegalovirus exposure and HLA in healthy donors. The PCR contained 60 Vbeta and 13 Jbeta primers. Produced via immunoSEQ multiplex PCR; TCRdb's table is partial and in-frame only. The profile covers about 160,000 clones, with roughly 80% appearing a single time and 2.4% taken by the ten largest. The specimen was PBMCs. Every receptor here comes from a male donor in good health and CMV-seronegative.

This chain joins TRBV18 and TRBJ2-7, with 12 bases fitting TRBD2. The CDR3 has 16 residues. Germline lookup yields CDR1 KGHSH and CDR2 LQKENI. The junction had 8 bases not matched to a gene; V was cut back by 5 bases and J by 3 bases. This CDR3 is CASSSQTSGGYYEQYF. CDR3 sequence (DNA): TGTGCCAGCTCATCCCAGACTAGCGGGGGATACTACGAGCAGTACTTC.

The chain has TRBV19 and TRBJ1-3, with 11 bases aligning to TRBD1. Germline V lookup: CDR1 LNHDA, CDR2 SQIVND (reference sequence). V was pared by 3 bases and J by 2 bases, with 3 bases of the junction left unmatched. The CDR3 is 16 residues long. CDR3 sequence: CASSIPGQGAGNTIYF. The CDR3 DNA follows: TGTGCCAGTAGTATCCCGGGACAGGGGGCTGGAAACACCATATATTTT.

This chain joins TRBV5-1 and TRBJ2-1, with D tentatively TRBD2 (5 bases). This CDR3 is built from 15 residues. V lost 0 bases, J lost 3 bases, and 10 bases lay in between. CDR1 and CDR2 (germline): SGHRS, YFSETQ. The CDR3 loop is CASSLDGIGYNEQFF. In DNA form, the CDR3 reads TGCGCCAGCAGCTTGGACGGGATTGGCTACAATGAGCAGTTCTTC. Variable domain in full (rest from reference TRBV5-1 and TRBJ2-1): KAGVTQTPRYLIKTRGQQVTLSCSPISGHRSVSWYQQTPGQGLQFLFEYFSETQRNKGNFPGRFSGRQFSNSRSEMNVSTLELGDSALYLCASSLDGIGYNEQFFGPGTRLTVL.

This clone has just a few counts. This sequence joins TRBV6-5 and TRBJ2-2, with 11 bases that match TRBD1. CDR1 is MNHEY, CDR2 SVGAGI, per germline. J was trimmed by 6 bases and V by 6 bases; bases with no gene match: 3. The CDR3 contains 14 residues. This CDR3 reads CASRGQGVSGELFF. In DNA, the CDR3 is TGTGCCAGCAGGGGACAGGGGGTTTCCGGGGAGCTGTTTTTT.

The CDR3: CASSQGTQDSYSPLHF. The CDR3 DNA reads as TGCGCCAGCAGCCAAGGTACTCAGGACAGCTATTCACCCCTCCACTTT. V is TRBV4-1 and J is TRBJ1-6; a possible D gene is TRBD1 (6 bases). Between the trimmed V and J ends, which lost 1 base and 8 bases, there was a span of 15 bases. CDR3 length equals 16 residues. The germline V gene has CDR1 MGHRA and CDR2 YSYEKL.

The chain is built from TRBV5-1 and TRBJ1-1; TRBD1 agrees at 9 bases. This CDR3 has 15 residues. The germline CDR1 and CDR2 sequences are SGHRS and YFSETQ. Unmatched junction bases numbered 4, after V lost 0 bases and J lost 4 bases. The chain's CDR3 is CASSLGDRVVTEAFF. The CDR3 nucleotides are TGCGCCAGCAGCTTGGGGGACAGGGTAGTCACTGAAGCTTTCTTT.

As to this clone: The same CDR3 also results from other DNA sequences found in this sample. This chain connects TRBV28 to TRBJ1-2, with D unresolved. Between the trimmed V and J ends, which lost 6 bases and 8 bases, there was a span of 16 bases. Germline lookup yields CDR1 MDHEN and CDR2 SYDVKM. There are 13 residues in the CDR3. The CDR3 nucleotides are TGTGCCAGCAGCGGCCACTCTAGACCCGGCTACACCTTC. It encodes CASSGHSRPGYTF.

Regarding this clone: At one of its ends the junction is not consistent with the germline gene, which may arise from a read error. This chain links TRBV7-7 with TRBJ2-7; 13 bases line up with TRBD2. The CDR3 is 14 residues long. Germline CDR1 reads SSHAT; CDR2 reads FNYEAQ (reference sequence). CDR3 sequence: CASSLGLAGDEQYF. DNA of the CDR3: TGTGCTAGCAGCTTAGGACTAGCGGGAGACGAGCAGTACTTC.

This clone has just one count. V and J are TRBV30 and TRBJ1-6, with D possibly matching TRBD1 (6 bases). CDR3 length equals 17 residues. Germline CDR1 is GTSNPN and CDR2 is SVGIG (reference sequence). Deletions cut 0 bases from V and 0 bases from J, with 12 bases between. CDR3 sequence: CAWSVGRGSSYNSPLHF. As DNA, the CDR3 is TGTGCCTGGAGTGTAGGGAGGGGGAGCTCCTATAATTCACCCCTCCACTTT.

The V gene is TRBV29-1, the J gene TRBJ2-2, with TRBD1 matching over 10 bases. The germline gives CDR1 SQVTM, CDR2 ANQGSEA. This CDR3 contains 15 residues. J gave up 7 bases and V 5 bases, and 10 bases lay outside the gene matches. CDR3 sequence (DNA): TGCAGCGTTAACCAAGACAGGGGGCTAGGCGGGGAGCTGTTTTTT. It codes for CSVNQDRGLGGELFF.

This clone was counted a single time. The chain uses TRBV2 and TRBJ1-5; D call uncertain. Between the trimmed V and J ends, which lost 6 bases and 9 bases, there was a span of 15 bases. From germline, CDR1 is SNHLY and CDR2 FYNNEI. CDR3 length: 13 residues. This CDR3 is CASRFLEESPQHF. For the CDR3, the DNA is TGTGCCAGCAGGTTCCTTGAGGAGTCGCCCCAGCATTTT.